The clone carrying this T cell receptor (beta chain) appeared once. Germline lookup yields CDR1 LGHDT and CDR2 YNNKEL (reference sequence). V gave up 4 bases and J gave up 8 bases, with 15 bases separating them. The CDR3 runs to 15 residues. A J-beta primer mix and a sample-barcoded 5' primer were used in a second PCR of about 6 to 12 cycles. A 12-random-nucleotide template-switch adaptor tagged each cDNA molecule. TCRdb ran MiXCR on the 5' RACE reads and lists one entry per CDR3 protein. This table holds approximately 730,000 distinct CDR3 sequences, roughly 43% found once. These data originate in a study of blood T cells in healthy people across ages.

The source is a woman in her sixties or seventies in good health. The sample was blood. The chain employs TRBV3-1 and TRBJ1-6, with D unresolved. CDR3 sequence reads: CASSLAHGVDSPLHF. The CDR3 DNA follows: TGTGCCAGCAGCCTAGCCCACGGTGTGGATTCACCCCTCCACTTT.